The 13 T cell receptor beta chains below were found in one sample sequenced in a study of cytomegalovirus exposure and HLA in healthy donors. PCR involved 60 Vbeta and 13 Jbeta primers. Here immunoSEQ multiplex PCR was the method, and the copy in TCRdb shows in-frame clones only, minus some. The repertoire holds 150,000 to 200,000 clones, under 75% seen once, with around 6.8% in the top ten. Sequenced: PBMCs. The receptors shown here come from a man aged 40-49 years in good health and CMV-seropositive.

The chain recombines TRBV6-5 with TRBJ2-5; 9 nucleotides match TRBD2. The junction had 8 bases not matched to a gene; V was cut back by 5 bases and J by 7 bases. Germline CDR1 reads MNHEY; CDR2 reads SVGAGI. The CDR3 has 14 amino acids. This CDR3 is CASSPAGGGVTQYF. CDR3 sequence (DNA): TGTGCCAGCAGTCCAGCGGGGGGAGGGGTGACCCAGTACTTC.

This rearrangement joins TRBV18 to TRBJ2-3, with 12 nucleotides matching TRBD2. The CDR3 is made up of 15 amino acids. In germline, CDR1 is KGHSH, CDR2 LQKENI. The V and J ends lost 3 bases and 4 bases, in that order; junction bases with no gene match: 2. The CDR3 protein is CASSPPSGGADTQYF. CDR3 nucleotide sequence: TGTGCCAGCTCACCGCCTAGCGGGGGGGCAGATACGCAGTATTTT.

The table lists this clone with a count of one. The chain employs TRBV25-1 and TRBJ1-1; D not resolved. The CDR3 has 11 residues. The V gene lost 6 bases and the J gene lost 5 bases, with 7 bases spanning the gap. The V gene's germline CDR1 is MGHDK and CDR2 SYGVNS. CDR3 region: CASRLGTEAFF. The DNA of the CDR3 is TGTGCCAGCAGACTAGGGACTGAAGCTTTCTTT.

This chain joins TRBV4-2 and TRBJ1-6; D gene unclear. The V end was cut by 1 base, the J end by 6 bases, with 4 bases between. Germline values: CDR1 LGHNA, CDR2 YNFKEQ. This CDR3 is 13 amino acids long. CDR3 DNA sequence: TGTGCCAGCAGCCAAGGAGGTAATTCACCCCTCCACTTT. Amino acid sequence: CASSQGGNSPLHF.

The gene calls are TRBV11-2 and TRBJ1-5; D not resolved. The CDR3 is 13 amino acids. The V and J ends lost 1 base and 6 bases respectively, with 7 bases between them. Germline V gives CDR1 SGHAT, CDR2 FQNNGV. The CDR3 DNA sequence: TGTGCCAGCAGCTTAGCTCCCGTTCAGCCCCAGCATTTT. Its protein is CASSLAPVQPQHF. Together with reference TRBV11-2 and TRBJ1-5, the CDR3 gives the full variable domain: EAGVAQSPRYKIIEKRQSVAFWCNPISGHATLYWYQQILGQGPKLLIQFQNNGVVDDSQLPKDRFSAERLKGVDSTLKIQPAKLEDSAVYLCASSLAPVQPQHFGDGTRLSIL.

The V call is TRBV30, the J call TRBJ1-1; maybe TRBD1 (5 bases). Germline V gene data show CDR1 as GTSNPN and CDR2 as SVGIG (reference sequence). CDR3 length: 15 residues. V was pared by 3 bases and J by 0 bases, with 14 bases between. The DNA for the CDR3 is TGTGCCTGGAGCGCCCTGTGGGGCTTGAACACTGAAGCTTTCTTT. Its protein is CAWSALWGLNTEAFF.

V is TRBV6-5 and J is TRBJ1-4; TRBD1 matches at 9 bases. Germline V gene sequence: CDR1 MNHEY, CDR2 SVGAGI. J was trimmed by 8 bases and V by 5 bases; bases with no gene match: 6. This CDR3 has 14 residues. The CDR3 region has the DNA TGTGCCAGCAGTGAGGGACAGGGCGGCGAAAAACTGTTTTTT. It specifies CASSEGQGGEKLFF.

The genes are TRBV6-1 and TRBJ2-7, with a weak D call TRBD1 (6 bases). The V gene's germline CDR1 is MNHNS and CDR2 SASEGT. The V gene lost 11 bases and the J gene lost 7 bases, with 18 bases spanning the gap. This CDR3 has 12 residues. DNA for the CDR3: TGTGCCGGACAGTCTGGGATTACTGAGCAGTACTTC. As protein: CAGQSGITEQYF.

The chain joins TRBV18 to TRBJ2-2; D is perhaps TRBD1 (6 bases). This CDR3 region has 15 residues. Germline CDR1 and CDR2: KGHSH and LQKENI. V lost 2 bases to trimming and J lost 6 bases, with 13 bases between them. The CDR3 coding sequence is TGTGCCAGCTCACCAGTGCCAGGGGTCCCCGGGGAGCTGTTTTTT. Protein: CASSPVPGVPGELFF.

As regards this clone: At one boundary the junction diverges from the germline segment, which might be a read error. The J gene is TRBJ1-2, the V gene TRBV4-3; 10 nucleotides match TRBD1. The CDR3 loop spans 14 amino acids. Germline values: CDR1 LGHNA, CDR2 YSLEER. The CDR3: CASRQGQGVYGYTF. The CDR3 DNA sequence: TGCGCCAGCAGGCAAGGACAGGGGGTCTATGGCTACACCTTC.

The chain combines TRBV4-1 with TRBJ2-4; 7 nucleotides line up with TRBD1. J lost 12 bases, V lost 7 bases, and 3 bases had no gene match. Germline V gives CDR1 MGHRA, CDR2 YSYEKL. CDR3 length: 10 amino acids. DNA for the CDR3: TGCGCCAGCAACAGGGGTAGTCAGTACTTC. Residues: CASNRGSQYF.

This chain uses TRBV28 with TRBJ1-1; 8 positions agree with TRBD1. Germline V gene sequence: CDR1 MDHEN, CDR2 SYDVKM. The CDR3 is made up of 16 amino acids. The V and J ends lost 3 bases and 7 bases, in that order; junction bases with no gene match: 13. DNA of the CDR3: TGTGCCAGCAGTTTCAGACAGGGGAGGGGTCGGATTGAAGCTTTCTTT. Its protein product is CASSFRQGRGRIEAFF.

The gene calls are TRBV7-2 and TRBJ1-2; perhaps TRBD1 as D (5 bases). Germline CDR1 SGHTA, CDR2 FQGNSA. The CDR3 is 15 residues long. Trimming stripped 4 bases from V and 5 bases from J, with 17 bases between. The CDR3 nucleotides read TGTGCCAGCAGCTCTAGGACAAAGGGTCTGTATGGCTACACCTTC. It is translated as CASSSRTKGLYGYTF.